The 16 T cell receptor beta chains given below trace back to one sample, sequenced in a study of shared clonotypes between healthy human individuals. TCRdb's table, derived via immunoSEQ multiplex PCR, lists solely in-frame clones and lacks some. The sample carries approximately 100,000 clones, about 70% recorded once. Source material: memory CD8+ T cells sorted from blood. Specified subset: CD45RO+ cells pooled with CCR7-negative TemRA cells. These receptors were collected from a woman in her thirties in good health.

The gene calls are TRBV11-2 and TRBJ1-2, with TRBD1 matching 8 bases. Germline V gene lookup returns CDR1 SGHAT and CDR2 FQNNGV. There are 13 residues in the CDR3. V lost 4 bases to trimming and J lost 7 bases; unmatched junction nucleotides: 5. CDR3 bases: TGTGCCAGCAGCTCCGACAGGGGATCTGGCTACACCTTC. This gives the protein CASSSDRGSGYTF.

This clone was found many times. For the CDR3, the DNA is TGCGCCAGCAGCGGGGATGGCGAAATGTACACTGAAGCTTTCTTT. Translation gives CASSGDGEMYTEAFF. The chain carries TRBV10-1 and TRBJ1-1, with D unclear. Germline V gives CDR1 WNHNN, CDR2 SYGVQD (reference sequence). Between the trimmed V and J ends, which lost 6 bases and 3 bases, there was a span of 17 bases. There are 15 residues in the CDR3.

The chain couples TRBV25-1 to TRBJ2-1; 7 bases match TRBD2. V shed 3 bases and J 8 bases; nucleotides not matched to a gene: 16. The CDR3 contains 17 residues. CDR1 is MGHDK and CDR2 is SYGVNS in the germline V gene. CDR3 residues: CASSEQGDGAGEDEQFF. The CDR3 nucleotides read TGTGCCAGCAGTGAGCAGGGCGACGGTGCGGGAGAGGATGAGCAGTTCTTC. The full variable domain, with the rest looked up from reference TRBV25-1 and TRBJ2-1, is EADIYQTPRYLVIGTGKKITLECSQTMGHDKMYWYQQDPGMELHLIHYSYGVNSTEKGDLSSESTVSRIRTEHFPLTLESARPSHTSQYLCASSEQGDGAGEDEQFFGPGTRLTVL.

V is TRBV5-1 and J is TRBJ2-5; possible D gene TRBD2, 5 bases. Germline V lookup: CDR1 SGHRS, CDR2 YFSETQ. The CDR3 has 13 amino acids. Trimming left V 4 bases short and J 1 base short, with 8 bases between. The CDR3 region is CASSPGSQETQYF. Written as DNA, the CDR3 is TGCGCCAGCAGCCCGGGATCCCAAGAGACCCAGTACTTC.

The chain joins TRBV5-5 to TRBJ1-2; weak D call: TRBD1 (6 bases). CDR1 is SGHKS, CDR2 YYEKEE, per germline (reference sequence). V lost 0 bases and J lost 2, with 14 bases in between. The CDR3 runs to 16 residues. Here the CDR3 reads CASSLGARGRNYGYTF. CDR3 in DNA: TGTGCCAGCAGCTTGGGGGCCCGGGGGCGAAACTATGGCTACACCTTC.

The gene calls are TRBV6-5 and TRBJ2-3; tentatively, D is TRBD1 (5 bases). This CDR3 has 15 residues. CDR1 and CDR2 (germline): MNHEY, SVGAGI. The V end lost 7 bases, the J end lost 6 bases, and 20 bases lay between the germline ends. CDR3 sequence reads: CASKPGPGNMDTQYF. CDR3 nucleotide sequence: TGTGCCAGCAAACCCGGGCCAGGGAATATGGATACGCAGTATTTT.

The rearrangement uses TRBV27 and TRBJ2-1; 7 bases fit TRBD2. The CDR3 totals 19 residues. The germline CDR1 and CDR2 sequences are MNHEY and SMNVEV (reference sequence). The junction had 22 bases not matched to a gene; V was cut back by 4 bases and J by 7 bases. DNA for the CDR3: TGTGCCAGCAGTTCCCCCGCCGAGAGTCTTAGCGGGTGTGGTAATGAGCAGTTCTTC. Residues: CASSSPAESLSGCGNEQFF.

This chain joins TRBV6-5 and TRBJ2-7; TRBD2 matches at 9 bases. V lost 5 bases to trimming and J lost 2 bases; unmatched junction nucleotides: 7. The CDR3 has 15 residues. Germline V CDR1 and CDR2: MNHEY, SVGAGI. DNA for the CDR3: TGTGCCAGCAGTCCTCTAGCGGGGAAGACCTACGAGCAGTACTTC. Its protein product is CASSPLAGKTYEQYF.

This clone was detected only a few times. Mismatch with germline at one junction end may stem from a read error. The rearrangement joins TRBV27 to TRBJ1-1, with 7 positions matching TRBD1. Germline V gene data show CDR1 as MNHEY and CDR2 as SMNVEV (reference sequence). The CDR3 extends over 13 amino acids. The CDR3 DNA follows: TGTGTCAGCAAGAGACAGGGATGGACTGAAGCTTTCTTT. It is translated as CVSKRQGWTEAFF.

CDR3 amino acids: CASSPRTGNNQPQHF. The CDR3 coding sequence is TGTGCCAGCAGTCCCCGGACAGGGAACAATCAGCCCCAGCATTTT. The V and J genes are TRBV27 and TRBJ1-5, with TRBD1 matching over 8 bases. The V gene's germline CDR1 is MNHEY and CDR2 SMNVEV (reference sequence). The CDR3 loop spans 15 amino acids. J was trimmed by 3 bases and V by 5 bases; bases with no gene match: 6.

The chain's CDR3 is CASTDQVSSKSGANVLTF. In DNA form, the CDR3 reads TGTGCCAGCACCGATCAGGTATCTAGCAAATCTGGGGCCAACGTCCTGACTTTC. V and J are TRBV2 and TRBJ2-6; possible D gene TRBD2, 5 bases. The CDR3 is 18 amino acids. Between the trimmed V and J ends, which lost 7 bases and 1 base, there was a span of 20 bases. Germline V gives CDR1 SNHLY, CDR2 FYNNEI.

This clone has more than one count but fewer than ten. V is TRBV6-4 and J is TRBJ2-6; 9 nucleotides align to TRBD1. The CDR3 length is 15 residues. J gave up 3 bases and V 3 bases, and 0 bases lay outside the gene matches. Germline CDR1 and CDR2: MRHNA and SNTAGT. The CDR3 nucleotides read TGTGCCAGCAGTGAGGACAGGGGTGGGGCCAACGTCCTGACTTTC. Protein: CASSEDRGGANVLTF.

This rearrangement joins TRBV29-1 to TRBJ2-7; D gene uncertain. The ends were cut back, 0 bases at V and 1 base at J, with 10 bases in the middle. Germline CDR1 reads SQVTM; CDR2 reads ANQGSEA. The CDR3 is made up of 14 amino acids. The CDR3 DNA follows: TGCAGCGTTGAAGACCGGACGGGTTCCTACGAGCAGTACTTC. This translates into CSVEDRTGSYEQYF.

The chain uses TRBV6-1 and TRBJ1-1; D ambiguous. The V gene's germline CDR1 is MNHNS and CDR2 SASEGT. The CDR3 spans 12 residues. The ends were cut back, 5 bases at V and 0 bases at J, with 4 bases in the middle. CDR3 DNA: TGTGCCAGCAGTCTGTTGAACACTGAAGCTTTCTTT. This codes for CASSLLNTEAFF.

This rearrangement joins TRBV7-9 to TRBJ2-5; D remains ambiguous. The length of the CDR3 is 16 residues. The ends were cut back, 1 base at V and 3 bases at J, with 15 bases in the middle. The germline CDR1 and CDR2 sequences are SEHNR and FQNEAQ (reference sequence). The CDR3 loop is CASSLGPDLAKETQYF. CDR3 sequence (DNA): TGTGCCAGCAGCTTAGGTCCGGACCTCGCTAAAGAGACCCAGTACTTC. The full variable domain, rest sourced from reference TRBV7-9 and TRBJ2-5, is DTGVSQNPRHKITKRGQNVTFRCDPISEHNRLYWYRQTLGQGPEFLTYFQNEAQLEKSRLLSDRFSAERPKGSFSTLEIQRTEQGDSAMYLCASSLGPDLAKETQYFGPGTRLLVL.

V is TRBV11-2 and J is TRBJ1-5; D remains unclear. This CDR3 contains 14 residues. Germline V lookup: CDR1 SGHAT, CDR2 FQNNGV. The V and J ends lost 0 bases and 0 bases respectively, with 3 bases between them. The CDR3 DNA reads TGTGCCAGCAGCTTAGATCCTAGCAATCAGCCCCAGCATTTT. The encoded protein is CASSLDPSNQPQHF.